Below, 26 T cell receptor beta chains from the same sample are listed, as sequenced in a study of control samples from healthy donors and cancer patients. Assay used: immunoSEQ multiplex PCR; TCRdb lists only in-frame clones, some missing. The data show 170,000 or so clones, 94% seen once. Sequencing was performed on blood. The receptors here all came from a woman aged 18-29 years in good health.

This clone has a handful of counts. V and J are TRBV3-1 (or the pseudogene TRBV3-2) and TRBJ2-2; 8 nucleotides align to TRBD2. The germline V gene encodes CDR1 LGHDT and CDR2 YNNKEL (reference sequence). V shed 0 bases and J 1 base; nucleotides not matched to a gene: 1. The CDR3 length is 16 residues. The CDR3 coding sequence is TGTGCCAGCAGCCAAGATGGGACTAGGAACACCGGGGAGCTGTTTTTT. This gives the protein CASSQDGTRNTGELFF.

This clone appeared a single time. The rearrangement links TRBV6-2 or TRBV6-3 to TRBJ1-1; a possible D gene is TRBD1 (5 bases). The CDR3 has 15 amino acids. V dropped 1 base and J dropped 3 bases, with 12 bases sitting between them. CDR1 MNHEY and CDR2 SVGEGT come from the germline V gene. For the CDR3, the DNA is TGTGCCAGCAGTTACTTTGGGGCTTTGGACACTGAAGCTTTCTTT. Translating it yields CASSYFGALDTEAFF.

The chain uses TRBV7-9 and TRBJ1-2; 8 bases agree with TRBD1. Per germline, CDR1 SEHNR and CDR2 FQNEAQ (reference sequence). The CDR3 length is 15 residues. Trimming at V came to 5 bases and at J to 5 bases, leaving 10 bases not matched to a gene. The CDR3 loop reads CASSPEPGQGYGYTF. CDR3 DNA sequence: TGTGCCAGCAGCCCGGAACCTGGACAGGGATATGGCTACACCTTC.

This sequence joins TRBV5-4 and TRBJ1-2; D gene ambiguous. The CDR3 consists of 15 residues. Germline V gene lookup returns CDR1 SGHNT and CDR2 YYREEE (reference sequence). Between the trimmed V and J ends, which lost 0 bases and 4 bases, there was a span of 13 bases. CDR3 residues: CASSLAGQTVYGYTF. DNA for the CDR3: TGTGCCAGCAGCTTGGCTGGGCAGACCGTCTATGGCTACACCTTC.

The CDR3 region is CASREGGFVDNEQFF. The CDR3 nucleotides are TGCGCCAGCAGGGAGGGGGGGTTCGTAGACAATGAGCAGTTCTTC. This chain links TRBV10-2 with TRBJ2-1, with D perhaps matching TRBD2 (7 bases). V was clipped by 6 bases and J by 5 bases, with 17 bases between them. The CDR3 loop spans 15 amino acids. In germline, CDR1 is WSHSY, CDR2 SAAADI.

The chain's CDR3 is CASSYQDKTYEQYF. The CDR3 DNA reads as TGCGCCAGCAGCTACCAGGACAAGACCTACGAGCAGTACTTC. The chain has TRBV4-1 and TRBJ2-7; possibly TRBD1 for D (5 bases). V lost 5 bases and J 2 bases, leaving 13 bases between the germline ends. This CDR3 has 14 residues. Germline V gives CDR1 MGHRA, CDR2 YSYEKL.

In this sample, this clone turned up many times. The V and J genes are TRBV24-1 and TRBJ1-5, with 8 bases matching TRBD1. In germline, CDR1 is KGHDR, CDR2 SFDVKD. J lost 7 bases, V lost 4 bases, and 5 bases had no gene match. The CDR3 is made up of 14 amino acids. CDR3 residues: CATSEGRGQQPQHF. DNA for the CDR3: TGTGCCACCAGTGAGGGCAGGGGGCAACAGCCCCAGCATTTT.

The table lists this clone with a few counts. This sample also contains other DNA sequences that code for the same CDR3. The chain has TRBV6-5 and TRBJ1-5; TRBD1 agrees at 7 bases. The germline gives CDR1 MNHEY, CDR2 SVGAGI. The CDR3 has 13 residues. With V trimmed by 6 bases and J by 4 bases, 3 bases remained unmatched. CDR3 sequence: CASRRTGNQPQHF. Here the CDR3 DNA reads TGTGCCAGCAGAAGGACAGGAAATCAGCCCCAGCATTTT.

This sequence joins TRBV11-1 and TRBJ2-7; D is unclear. The CDR3 contains 14 residues. Germline values: CDR1 SGHAT, CDR2 FQDESV (reference sequence). V gave up 1 base and J gave up 2 bases, with 9 bases separating them. The CDR3 protein is CASSLVGQTYEQYF. The CDR3 DNA follows: TGTGCCAGCAGCTTAGTAGGGCAGACCTACGAGCAGTACTTC.

The V gene is TRBV5-1, the J gene TRBJ2-2, with 12 bases lining up with TRBD2. The CDR3 is 16 amino acids. With 2 bases clipped from V and 7 bases from J, the junction kept 6 bases outside the gene matches. Germline V gene data show CDR1 as SGHRS and CDR2 as YFSETQ. The CDR3 DNA is TGCGCCAGCAGCTTAAGGACTAGCGGGATTCACGGGGAGCTGTTTTTT. Amino acid sequence: CASSLRTSGIHGELFF.

The chain uses TRBV29-1 and TRBJ2-1; 9 bases fit TRBD1. The CDR3 is 15 amino acids. Per germline, CDR1 SQVTM and CDR2 ANQGSEA. With 1 base clipped from V and 6 bases from J, the junction kept 7 bases outside the gene matches. In nucleotides, the CDR3 is TGCAGCGTTGAAGCCCAACAGGGGGCGCGCAATGAGCAGTTCTTC. Its protein product is CSVEAQQGARNEQFF.

This sequence joins TRBV29-1 and TRBJ2-1; D is possibly TRBD2 (6 bases). Trimming took 0 bases from V and 5 from J, leaving 14 bases between them. Germline CDR1 and CDR2: SQVTM and ANQGSEA. This CDR3 has 15 amino acids. CDR3 region: CSVEDPGLVNNEQFF. CDR3 nucleotide sequence: TGCAGCGTTGAAGACCCGGGACTTGTTAACAATGAGCAGTTCTTC.

The J gene is TRBJ1-2, the V gene TRBV5-1; the D gene is possibly TRBD1 (5 bases). Trimming left V 0 bases short and J 6 bases short, with 12 bases between. The CDR3 covers 14 residues. Per the germline V gene, CDR1 is SGHRS and CDR2 is YFSETQ. This chain's CDR3 is CASSLDEGAHGYTF. The CDR3 DNA is TGCGCCAGCAGCTTGGATGAAGGGGCCCATGGCTACACCTTC.

The chain is built from TRBV5-1 and TRBJ2-2, with D perhaps matching TRBD2 (6 bases). The CDR3 has 16 residues. The germline V gene encodes CDR1 SGHRS and CDR2 YFSETQ. The V gene lost 0 bases and the J gene lost 4 bases, with 13 bases spanning the gap. CDR3 protein: CASSLDYWRGTGELFF. DNA for the CDR3: TGCGCCAGCAGCTTGGACTATTGGCGGGGCACCGGGGAGCTGTTTTTT.

The chain is built from TRBV5-1 and TRBJ1-1, with unresolved D. The CDR3 is made up of 12 amino acids. V lost 5 bases and J 5 bases, leaving 10 bases between the germline ends. Germline V CDR1 and CDR2: SGHRS, YFSETQ. The CDR3 DNA sequence: TGCGCCAGCAGGGACCGGGTGACTGAAGCTTTCTTT. Translated: CASRDRVTEAFF.

This chain connects TRBV7-3 to TRBJ2-4; D possibly uses TRBD1 or TRBD2 (6 bases each). The germline V gene encodes CDR1 SGHTA and CDR2 FQGTGA. V lost 4 bases and J lost 11, with 15 bases in between. The length of the CDR3 is 13 residues. The CDR3 here is CASSYRRGDFQYF. In nucleotides, the CDR3 is TGTGCCAGCAGCTACCGGAGGGGGGATTTTCAGTACTTC.

The chain has TRBV18 and TRBJ2-7, with 8 bases fitting TRBD1. Trimming took 2 bases from V and 1 from J; bases not matched to a gene: 4. There are 15 residues in the CDR3. CDR1 and CDR2 (germline): KGHSH, LQKENI. CDR3 sequence reads: CASSPIQGASYEQYF. CDR3 bases: TGTGCCAGCTCACCAATTCAGGGGGCATCCTACGAGCAGTACTTC.

The chain uses TRBV6-4 and TRBJ1-2; D uncertain. The germline gives CDR1 MRHNA, CDR2 SNTAGT. V dropped 9 bases and J dropped 7 bases, with 9 bases sitting between them. The CDR3 spans 10 residues. In nucleotides, the CDR3 is TGTGCCAGGGATATGCGTGGCTACACCTTC. Translation gives CARDMRGYTF.

This chain joins TRBV19 and TRBJ1-4; D not resolved. CDR3 length: 12 amino acids. Trimming cost V 3 bases and J 8 bases, with 7 bases left between them. Germline V gene data show CDR1 as LNHDA and CDR2 as SQIVND (reference sequence). This chain's CDR3 is CASSMFGEKLFF. CDR3 DNA: TGTGCCAGTAGTATGTTCGGAGAAAAACTGTTTTTT. The full variable domain, its missing parts supplied by reference TRBV19 and TRBJ1-4, is DGGITQSPKYLFRKEGQNVTLSCEQNLNHDAMYWYRQDPGQGLRLIYYSQIVNDFQKGDIAEGYSVSREKKESFPLTVTSAQKNPTAFYLCASSMFGEKLFFGSGTQLSVL.

V and J are TRBV6-6 and TRBJ1-4; D is possibly TRBD1 (5 bases). V lost 7 bases and J 12 bases, leaving 24 bases between the germline ends. This CDR3 region has 15 residues. The V gene's germline CDR1 is MNHNY and CDR2 SVGAGI (reference sequence). The CDR3 protein is CASTFEGQGLRELFF. The DNA of the CDR3 is TGTGCCAGCACCTTTGAAGGGCAGGGACTTAGAGAACTGTTTTTT.

The J gene is TRBJ1-3, the V gene TRBV9; D is possibly TRBD1 (6 bases). The CDR3 is 17 residues long. V was cut by 2 bases and J by 0 bases, with 15 bases left in between. CDR1 and CDR2 (germline): SGDLS, YYNGEE. The DNA of the CDR3 is TGTGCCAGCAGCGTGGGGGACACCATACCCTCTGGAAACACCATATATTTT. Amino acids: CASSVGDTIPSGNTIYF.

This rearrangement joins TRBV7-8 to TRBJ1-1; D gene ambiguous. There are 11 residues in the CDR3. The germline V and J ends were trimmed by 5 bases and 1 base, with 2 bases remaining between them. The V gene's germline CDR1 is SGHVS and CDR2 FQNEAQ. The CDR3 region has the DNA TGTGCCAGCAGCCAGAACACTGAAGCTTTCTTT. Translating gives CASSQNTEAFF.

V gene TRBV19 combines with J gene TRBJ1-3; weak D call: TRBD1 (5 bases). This CDR3 spans 15 amino acids. V dropped 11 bases and J dropped 3 bases, with 20 bases sitting between them. Germline loops: CDR1 LNHDA, CDR2 SQIVND (reference sequence). The CDR3 region has the DNA TGTGCCTGCCGTCCACCCGGGGGGGATGGAAACACCATATATTTT. As protein: CACRPPGGDGNTIYF.

This sequence joins TRBV14 and TRBJ2-7; TRBD2 aligns across 10 bases. CDR3 size: 13 residues. Per the germline V gene, CDR1 is SGHDN and CDR2 is FVKESK. Unmatched junction bases numbered 2, after V lost 5 bases and J lost 4 bases. This CDR3 is CASSILAGYEQYF. The CDR3 DNA reads TGTGCCAGCAGCATACTAGCGGGGTACGAGCAGTACTTC.

The J gene is TRBJ1-5, the V gene TRBV24-1, with D unclear. The CDR3 extends over 15 amino acids. V lost 4 bases and J lost 1, with 10 bases in between. Germline V gene sequence: CDR1 KGHDR, CDR2 SFDVKD. CDR3 bases: TGTGCCACCAGTGACACACGGCTGAGCAATCAGCCCCAGCATTTT. As protein: CATSDTRLSNQPQHF.

The V gene is TRBV9, the J gene TRBJ2-2, with a tentative D call TRBD2 (5 bases). This CDR3 comprises 16 residues. Germline V gene lookup returns CDR1 SGDLS and CDR2 YYNGEE. Trimming left V 0 bases short and J 6 bases short, with 15 bases between. CDR3 nucleotide sequence: TGTGCCAGCAGCGTAGCTGTTGGGGAGAGCGCCGGGGAGCTGTTTTTT. Its protein is CASSVAVGESAGELFF.